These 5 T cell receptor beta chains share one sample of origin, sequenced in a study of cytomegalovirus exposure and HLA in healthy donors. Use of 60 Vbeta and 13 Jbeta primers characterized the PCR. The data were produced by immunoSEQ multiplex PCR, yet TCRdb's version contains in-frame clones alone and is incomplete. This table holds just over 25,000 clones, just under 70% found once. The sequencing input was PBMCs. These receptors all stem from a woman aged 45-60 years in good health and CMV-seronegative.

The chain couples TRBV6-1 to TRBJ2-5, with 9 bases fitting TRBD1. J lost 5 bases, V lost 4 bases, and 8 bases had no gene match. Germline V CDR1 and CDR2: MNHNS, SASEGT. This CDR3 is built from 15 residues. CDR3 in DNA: TGTGCCAGCAGTGGTACCGGGACAGGGAAGGAGACCCAGTACTTC. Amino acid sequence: CASSGTGTGKETQYF.

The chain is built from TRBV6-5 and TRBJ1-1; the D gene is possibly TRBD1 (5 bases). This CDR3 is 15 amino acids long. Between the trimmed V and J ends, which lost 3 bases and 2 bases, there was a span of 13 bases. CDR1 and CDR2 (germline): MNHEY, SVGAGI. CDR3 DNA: TGTGCCAGCAGTTATCTGGGGGGAATTAACACTGAAGCTTTCTTT. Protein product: CASSYLGGINTEAFF.

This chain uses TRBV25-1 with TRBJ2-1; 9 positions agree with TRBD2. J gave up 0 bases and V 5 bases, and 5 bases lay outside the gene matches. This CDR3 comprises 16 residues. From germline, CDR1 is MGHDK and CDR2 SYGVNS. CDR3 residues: CASSTQTSGSYNEQFF. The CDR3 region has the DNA TGTGCCAGCAGTACCCAGACTAGCGGCTCCTACAATGAGCAGTTCTTC. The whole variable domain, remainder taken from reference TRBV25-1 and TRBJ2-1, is EADIYQTPRYLVIGTGKKITLECSQTMGHDKMYWYQQDPGMELHLIHYSYGVNSTEKGDLSSESTVSRIRTEHFPLTLESARPSHTSQYLCASSTQTSGSYNEQFFGPGTRLTVL.

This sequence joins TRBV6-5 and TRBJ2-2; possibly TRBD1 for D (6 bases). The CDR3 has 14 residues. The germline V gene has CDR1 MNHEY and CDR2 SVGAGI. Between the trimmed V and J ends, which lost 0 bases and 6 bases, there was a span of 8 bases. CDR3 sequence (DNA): TGTGCCAGCAGTTACTCGAGGGGGTCCGGGGAGCTGTTTTTT. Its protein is CASSYSRGSGELFF.

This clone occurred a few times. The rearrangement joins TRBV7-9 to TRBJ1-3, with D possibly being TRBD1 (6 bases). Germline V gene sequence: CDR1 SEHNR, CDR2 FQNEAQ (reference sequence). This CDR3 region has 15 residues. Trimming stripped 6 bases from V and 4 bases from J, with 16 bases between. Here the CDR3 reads CASRKSGQSGNTIYF. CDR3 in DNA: TGTGCCAGCAGGAAATCTGGACAGTCGGGAAACACCATATATTTT.